The rows below give T cell receptor beta chains drawn from one sample of a study of T cells after yellow fever vaccination. From the 5' RACE reads, TCRdb called clonotypes with MiXCR, one entry per CDR3 protein. The table records approximately 340,000 distinct CDR3 sequences, about 8.7% of them present only once. The source was PBMCs, collected on the day of the first yellow fever vaccination. Receptor source: a young man who received the YFV17D yellow fever vaccine. Both conserved end residues are part of each CDR3. Each record gives: V gene, clone size, J gene, D gene, CDR3 DNA, CDR3 protein. A D gene is named only where the DNA matches it firmly. Clone size appears in some rows only: once, few, many, or a class for an expanded clone.

V: TRBV6-5; size: many; J: TRBJ1-6; D: .; DNA: TGTGCCAGCAGTTATGGAGGCCTTAGTAATTCACCCCTCCACTTT; CDR3: CASSYGGLSNSPLHF
V: TRBV3-1; size: .; J: TRBJ2-1; D: TRBD1; DNA: TGTGCCAGCAGCCATGGGGACAGAACCTTGCAGTTCTTC; CDR3: CASSHGDRTLQFF
V: TRBV5-6; size: few; J: TRBJ1-5; D: .; DNA: TGTGCCAGCAGCTTGGGCAGGGCCATACATCAGCCCCAGCATTTT; CDR3: CASSLGRAIHQPQHF
V: TRBV20-1; size: .; J: TRBJ1-1; D: TRBD1; DNA: TGCAGTGCTAGAGATGGGCGGACAGGGAGTTTCGGCACTGAAGCTTTCTTT; CDR3: CSARDGRTGSFGTEAFF
V: TRBV2; size: once; J: TRBJ2-3; D: .; DNA: TGTGCCAGCGGGGGACTCCGCACAGATACGCAGTATTTT; CDR3: CASGGLRTDTQYF
V: TRBV20-1; size: many; J: TRBJ2-2; D: .; DNA: TGCAGTGCTAGAGATCACTTGGCAGGGCTCGGCGGGGAGCTGTTTTTT; CDR3: CSARDHLAGLGGELFF
V: TRBV7-9; size: few; J: TRBJ1-4; D: .; DNA: TGTGCCAGCAGCTTCACCCAAACTAATGAAAAACTGTTTTTT; CDR3: CASSFTQTNEKLFF
V: TRBV6-2/TRBV6-3; size: .; J: TRBJ1-6; D: .; DNA: TGTGCCAGCAGCCCGGGACTTAATTCACCCCTCCACTTT; CDR3: CASSPGLNSPLHF
V: TRBV5-1; size: .; J: TRBJ2-1; D: .; DNA: TGCGCCAGCAGCTTGGTATATCGGGAGAGCTCCTACAATGAGCCGTTCTTC; CDR3: CASSLVYRESSYNEPFF
V: TRBV7-3; size: many; J: TRBJ2-1; D: .; DNA: TGTGCCAGCAGCAAACAGGGTGGTAGGAACAATGAGCAGTTCTTC; CDR3: CASSKQGGRNNEQFF
V: TRBV3-1; size: many; J: TRBJ1-3; D: .; DNA: TGTGCCAGCAGCCAGGGCACCCGCTCTGGAAACACCATATATTTT; CDR3: CASSQGTRSGNTIYF
V: TRBV6-4; size: few; J: TRBJ1-5; D: .; DNA: TGTGCCGTTCTGGGGGGCAATCAGCCCCAGCATTTT; CDR3: CAVLGGNQPQHF
V: TRBV5-1; size: .; J: TRBJ2-7; D: TRBD1; DNA: TGCGCCAGCAGCTGGCCGGGACAGGACTACGAGCAGTACTTC; CDR3: CASSWPGQDYEQYF
V: TRBV7-2; size: few; J: TRBJ2-1; D: TRBD2; DNA: TGTGCCAGCAGCCCCGGACTAGAAGGGAGTGAGCAGTTCTTC; CDR3: CASSPGLEGSEQFF
V: TRBV30; size: .; J: TRBJ1-4; D: TRBD1; DNA: TGTGCCTGGAGCGGGACAGGGTTAAATGTAAAACTGTTTTTT; CDR3: CAWSGTGLNVKLFF
V: TRBV20-1; size: .; J: TRBJ2-1; D: TRBD2; DNA: TGCAGTGCTAGAGATCGCCCCGGGGGGTGGGGATTCGGTGAGCAGTTCTTC; CDR3: CSARDRPGGWGFGEQFF
V: TRBV7-2; size: .; J: TRBJ2-7; D: .; DNA: TGTGCCAGCCGGCGGACGTCGGTGAGCTCCTACGAGCAGTACTTC; CDR3: CASRRTSVSSYEQYF
V: TRBV6-1; size: .; J: TRBJ2-5; D: .; DNA: TGTGCCAGCAGTGCCAATCAGGGGTTGGGGGAGACCCAGTACTTC; CDR3: CASSANQGLGETQYF
V: TRBV4-3; size: few; J: TRBJ2-7; D: TRBD2; DNA: TGCGCCAGCAGCCAATGGGCGGGGGGCTCTGGGGAGCAGTACTTC; CDR3: CASSQWAGGSGEQYF
V: TRBV5-1; size: few; J: TRBJ1-3; D: TRBD1; DNA: TGCGCCAGCAGTTCGACAGGGTTCTCTGGAAACACCATATATTTT; CDR3: CASSSTGFSGNTIYF
V: TRBV4-3; size: few; J: TRBJ2-1; D: .; DNA: TGCGCCAGCAGCCTAGACGGGGCGGGGGCCAACAATGAGCAGTTCTTC; CDR3: CASSLDGAGANNEQFF
V: TRBV19; size: .; J: TRBJ1-2; D: TRBD1; DNA: TGTGCCAGTAGTATAGGACAGGGGTGGTATGGCTACACCTTC; CDR3: CASSIGQGWYGYTF
V: TRBV7-3; size: .; J: TRBJ2-3; D: .; DNA: TGTGCCAGCAGCCCGCTGGGATGGATGAATACGCAGTATTTT; CDR3: CASSPLGWMNTQYF
V: TRBV4-1; size: many; J: TRBJ2-1; D: .; DNA: TGCGCCAGCAGTTCTACCGGTTTGAATGAGCAGTTCTTC; CDR3: CASSSTGLNEQFF
V: TRBV5-1; size: few; J: TRBJ1-4; D: TRBD1; DNA: TGCGCCAGCAGCTCGGGACTGACAGGGAACAATGAAAAACTGTTTTTT; CDR3: CASSSGLTGNNEKLFF
V: TRBV7-9; size: few; J: TRBJ2-1; D: .; DNA: TGTGCCAGCAGCTTCTCGGGGCTAGCGATAAATGAGCAGTTCTTC; CDR3: CASSFSGLAINEQFF
V: TRBV30; size: .; J: TRBJ1-2; D: .; DNA: TGTGCCTGGAGTGCGCAGGGCGACTATGGCTACACCTTC; CDR3: CAWSAQGDYGYTF
V: TRBV5-8; size: few; J: TRBJ2-1; D: TRBD1; DNA: TGTGCCAGCAGCGGGACAGGGAAGGGCAATGAGCAGTTCTTC; CDR3: CASSGTGKGNEQFF
V: TRBV7-2; size: .; J: TRBJ1-2; D: .; DNA: TGTGCCAGCAGCTTAGTGGGTGGGACGGCCCTGGGCTACACCTTC; CDR3: CASSLVGGTALGYTF
V: TRBV27; size: .; J: TRBJ1-1; D: .; DNA: TGTGCCAGCAGTTTAAGCAAGGGGGGGAACACTGAAGCTTTCTTT; CDR3: CASSLSKGGNTEAFF
V: TRBV18; size: few; J: TRBJ1-6; D: .; DNA: TGTGCCAGCTCGAGGACAGAGGGCTCCTATAATTCACCCCTCCACTTT; CDR3: CASSRTEGSYNSPLHF
V: TRBV4-3; size: few; J: TRBJ2-3; D: .; DNA: TGCGCCAGCAGCCAAGATTACAGGGGAGGGGATACGCAGTATTTT; CDR3: CASSQDYRGGDTQYF
V: TRBV20-1; size: few; J: TRBJ2-4; D: .; DNA: TGCAGTACAGGGGAGGTCAAAAACATTCAGTACTTC; CDR3: CSTGEVKNIQYF
V: TRBV5-5; size: .; J: TRBJ1-2; D: .; DNA: TGTGCCAGCAGCCTCTTTGGGAACTATGGCTACACCTTC; CDR3: CASSLFGNYGYTF
V: TRBV7-2; size: many; J: TRBJ2-1; D: TRBD2; DNA: TGTGCCAGCAGCTTTTTAGCGGGGGGGCCCAATGAGCAGTTCTTC; CDR3: CASSFLAGGPNEQFF
V: TRBV4-3; size: .; J: TRBJ2-3; D: .; DNA: TGCGCCAGCAGCCACTCGCGGTACTCGCGGGACACAGATACGCAGTATTTT; CDR3: CASSHSRYSRDTDTQYF
V: TRBV5-1; size: many; J: TRBJ2-2; D: .; DNA: TGCGCCAGCAGCTTGAGTCAGGGGCCGAACACCGGGGAGCTGTTTTTT; CDR3: CASSLSQGPNTGELFF
V: TRBV27; size: many; J: TRBJ2-7; D: .; DNA: TGTGCCAGCAGTTTAGGGGCTTCCTACGAGCAGTACTTC; CDR3: CASSLGASYEQYF
V: TRBV7-6; size: few; J: TRBJ2-1; D: TRBD2; DNA: TGTGCCAGCAGCTTACTTCTAGCGGCAACCTACAATGAGCAGTTCTTC; CDR3: CASSLLLAATYNEQFF
V: TRBV20-1; size: .; J: TRBJ2-1; D: .; DNA: TGCAGTGCGGATAGACGGACGCCAGGAGCGCAGTTCTTC; CDR3: CSADRRTPGAQFF
V: TRBV20-1; size: .; J: TRBJ1-4; D: TRBD1; DNA: TGCAGTGCTCCTCGGGACAGTGTCGGTGAAAAACTGTTTTTT; CDR3: CSAPRDSVGEKLFF
V: TRBV5-1; size: few; J: TRBJ2-1; D: .; DNA: TGCGCCAGCAGCCCATTGGTAGAGGCGTACAATGAGCAGTTCTTC; CDR3: CASSPLVEAYNEQFF
V: TRBV13; size: .; J: TRBJ2-5; D: TRBD1; DNA: TGTGCCAGCAGCAAGACAGGGGCATCGTACCAAGAGACCCAGTACTTC; CDR3: CASSKTGASYQETQYF
V: TRBV5-8; size: .; J: TRBJ2-7; D: .; DNA: TGTGCCAGCAGCTGGGGGGGGACAGGAGCTTCCTACGAGCAGTACTTC; CDR3: CASSWGGTGASYEQYF
V: TRBV5-6; size: .; J: TRBJ2-5; D: .; DNA: TGTGCCAGCAGCTTGGGGGCTGTGGTAGTGAGCGTGGAGACCCAGTACTTC; CDR3: CASSLGAVVVSVETQYF
V: TRBV6-6; size: .; J: TRBJ2-3; D: .; DNA: TGTGCCAGCAGTTGGATGATAGATACGCAGTATTTT; CDR3: CASSWMIDTQYF
V: TRBV6-5; size: .; J: TRBJ2-2; D: TRBD1; DNA: TGTGCCAGCAGAGGGACAGGGGGGACCGGGGAGCTGTTTTTT; CDR3: CASRGTGGTGELFF
V: TRBV15; size: few; J: TRBJ2-5; D: .; DNA: TGTGCCACCCCGGAGGGACCCAGCAAGTCGGCCCAGTACTTC; CDR3: CATPEGPSKSAQYF
V: TRBV7-2; size: few; J: TRBJ2-3; D: .; DNA: TGTGCCAGCAGCTTAGAGTGGGGGAGTCTAGATACGCAGTATTTT; CDR3: CASSLEWGSLDTQYF
V: TRBV6-2/TRBV6-3; size: .; J: TRBJ2-2; D: .; DNA: TGTGCCAGCACCGACCTAGCGCCCACCGGGGAGCTGTTTTTT; CDR3: CASTDLAPTGELFF
V: TRBV5-1; size: many; J: TRBJ2-3; D: TRBD2; DNA: TGCGCCAGCTTTTCAACTAGCGGGGGGGCCGATGTGAATACGCAGTATTTT; CDR3: CASFSTSGGADVNTQYF
V: TRBV29-1; size: many; J: TRBJ2-2; D: .; DNA: TGCAGCGTTGAATCACAGAACACCGGGGAGCTGTTTTTT; CDR3: CSVESQNTGELFF